The clone carrying this TCR beta chain has at least ten counts. The source of the sample is a study of blood T cell repertoires in COVID-19. Background on the study: Samples came from the United States, Italy and Spain, spanning acute and convalescent COVID-19. PBMCs, B-cell-depleted T cells, or T cells provided the cDNA or gDNA that made up the material.

The method was immunoSEQ multiplex PCR; TCRdb's version includes in-frame clones alone and lacks a portion of them. The sample carries 250,000 to 350,000 clones, around 90% recorded once. Participants came from about 24 US areas, aged about 18 to 90 years. Categorization into cohorts depended on clinical history that participants reported. This receptor was identified in a young woman with acute COVID-19. Sequenced input: PBMCs or T cells enriched from blood (not recorded which).

The CDR3 is CASSNRGSSYNEQFF. CDR3 coding DNA: TGTGCCAGTAGTAACCGTGGGAGCTCCTACAATGAGCAGTTCTTC. V usage is TRBV19 and J usage is TRBJ2-1, with D possibly being TRBD2 (5 bases). CDR1 and CDR2 from the germline V gene are LNHDA and SQIVND (reference sequence). This CDR3 has 15 residues. Trimming cost V 4 bases and J 0 bases, with 10 bases left between them.